A single sample gave rise to the 5 T cell receptor beta chains below, sequenced in a study of monozygotic twins with cystic fibrosis. Profiled with immunoSEQ multiplex PCR; TCRdb holds only in-frame clones, not every one. The table lists about 32,000 clones, roughly 96% of them singletons. The source material was blood. Receptor source: a girl between 2 and 10 years old with cystic fibrosis.

The genes are TRBV7-9 and TRBJ2-7, with 7 bases matching TRBD2. V shed 2 bases, J shed 6 bases, and the junction held 22 bases outside the gene matches. CDR3 length: 19 amino acids. Germline V lookup: CDR1 SEHNR, CDR2 FQNEAQ (reference sequence). The CDR3 DNA reads as TGTGCCAGCAGCTTATCCGGGATCGGACGGCGGGACTACCGAGGCGAGCAGTACTTC. Residues: CASSLSGIGRRDYRGEQYF.

This chain uses TRBV2 with TRBJ2-7; D could derive from TRBD1 or TRBD2 (5 bases each). From germline, CDR1 is SNHLY and CDR2 FYNNEI. V was shortened by 8 bases and J by 3 bases, with 8 bases between the two germline ends. The CDR3 runs 11 residues. CDR3 in DNA: TGTGCCAGCGTGGGGGTCTACGAGCAGTACTTC. It codes for CASVGVYEQYF.

The V gene is TRBV29-1, the J gene TRBJ2-5; 9 positions agree with TRBD2. There are 15 residues in the CDR3. From germline, CDR1 is SQVTM and CDR2 ANQGSEA. V gave up 3 bases and J gave up 1 base; unmatched junction bases: 6. CDR3 region: CSVEWLAGSQETQYF. CDR3 coding DNA: TGCAGCGTTGAGTGGCTAGCGGGAAGCCAAGAGACCCAGTACTTC. Full variable domain (rest looked up from reference TRBV29-1 and TRBJ2-5): SAVISQKPSRDICQRGTSLTIQCQVDSQVTMMFWYRQQPGQSLTLIATANQGSEATYESGFVIDKFPISRPNLTFSTLTVSNMSPEDSSIYLCSVEWLAGSQETQYFGPGTRLLVL.

V and J are TRBV27 and TRBJ1-2; TRBD1 is a possible D gene (5 bases). The germline V and J ends were trimmed by 0 bases and 6 bases, with 14 bases remaining between them. The CDR3 loop spans 15 amino acids. Germline CDR1 MNHEY, CDR2 SMNVEV (reference sequence). The CDR3 protein is CASSLSAGVGNGYTF. The CDR3 nucleotides are TGTGCCAGCAGTTTATCGGCGGGGGTAGGAAATGGCTACACCTTC.

This chain connects TRBV6-5 to TRBJ1-4; tentatively, D is TRBD1 (6 bases). The CDR3 is 15 amino acids. The V end was cut by 2 bases, the J end by 7 bases, with 14 bases between. Germline V gene data show CDR1 as MNHEY and CDR2 as SVGAGI. The CDR3 region has the DNA TGTGCCAGCAGTTACGGGGGCGGTCAGAGTGAAAAACTGTTTTTT. Translation gives CASSYGGGQSEKLFF.